This T cell receptor beta chain was retrieved from a study of glioma-infiltrating T cells. Study context: Samples included WHO grade II oligodendrogliomas or astrocytomas and initial-diagnosis grade IV glioblastomas. Before surgery, glioma patients received dexamethasone for at most six days. Study outcomes and limitations: Shared blood CDR3 signature motifs marked patients with low tissue-blood divergence.

This clonotype has ten or more counts. Its antigen is currently unknown. The iRepertoire nested amplicon-rescue multiplex PCR amplified TCR alpha and beta CDR3s from RNA. Input was 100-400 ng of tissue mRNA or PBMC total RNA. TCRdb itself ran the multiplex PCR reads through MiXCR, one entry per CDR3 protein. The repertoire holds more than 300,000 distinct CDR3 sequences, 35% to 45% seen once, with 12% in the top ten. The CDR3 length is 13 residues. The V end was cut by 9 bases, the J end by 7 bases, with 18 bases between. Germline lookup yields CDR1 MNHNS and CDR2 SASEGT. The sequenced sample consisted of glioma tissue, nonneoplastic brain tissue, or PBMCs (not recorded which). The gene calls are TRBV6-1 and TRBJ1-1, with a possible D match to TRBD1 (5 bases). This receptor was obtained from a human donor with low-grade glioma or glioblastoma, undergoing nonglioma brain surgery, or in good health (not recorded which). The CDR3 loop is CASIGYGGSEAFF. CDR3 bases: TGTGCCAGTATCGGGTATGGGGGGAGTGAAGCTTTCTTT.